A single T cell receptor beta chain is shown here with its context. The entry originates in a study of blood T cell repertoires in COVID-19. Original data processing: The assay estimated nucleated cells by amplifying reference gene primers. The assay was immunoSEQ multiplex PCR, and TCRdb's table has in-frame clones only and misses some. V and J calls and clone size are those listed in that table; D and trimming were worked out from the DNA. The sample shows 150,000 to 200,000 clones, more than 70% of them seen only once. The CDR3 runs 12 residues. V trimming: 6 bases; J trimming: 13 bases; junction bases outside the gene matches: 6.

The sequencing sample was made of PBMCs or T cells enriched from blood (not recorded which). The TCR sequence derives from a woman aged 18-29 years who had recovered from COVID-19. The rearrangement links TRBV12-3 or TRBV12-4 to TRBJ1-6; 7 bases fit TRBD1. The CDR3 protein is CASRFLQGPLHF. The CDR3 region has the DNA TGTGCCAGCAGGTTCTTACAGGGGCCCCTCCACTTT.